Listed below are T cell receptor beta chains from one sample, sequenced in a study of PD-1 blockade in classical Hodgkin lymphoma. TCRdb's copy holds only in-frame clones and misses some; the assay was immunoSEQ multiplex PCR. The sample contains roughly 31,000 clones, 70% to 90% of which appear only once. The source material was CD4+ T cells from blood. The receptors come from a human donor with classical Hodgkin lymphoma. CDR3s include the opening cysteine and the closing phenylalanine or tryptophan. D genes are given only for firm matches.

d_call: TRBD1
j_call: TRBJ1-2
v_call: TRBV30
cdr3_aa: CAWSQGGAGYGYTF
cdr3_nt: TGTGCCTGGAGTCAGGGGGGAGCCGGCTATGGCTACACCTTC

d_call: TRBD2
j_call: TRBJ2-3
v_call: TRBV5-1
cdr3_aa: CASSYGLGEMDTQYF
cdr3_nt: TGCGCCAGCAGCTATGGACTAGGGGAGATGGATACGCAGTATTTT

d_call: TRBD1
j_call: TRBJ1-4
v_call: TRBV6-8
cdr3_aa: CASRTGDNEKLFF
cdr3_nt: TGTGCCAGCAGGACAGGGGATAATGAAAAACTGTTTTTT

d_call: -
j_call: TRBJ1-4
v_call: TRBV2
cdr3_aa: CASRWTATSNEKLFF
cdr3_nt: TGTGCCAGCAGATGGACAGCTACTTCTAATGAAAAACTGTTTTTT

d_call: -
j_call: TRBJ1-1
v_call: TRBV15
cdr3_aa: CATSSEVPGEAFF
cdr3_nt: TGTGCCACCAGCAGCGAGGTTCCCGGTGAAGCTTTCTTT

d_call: -
j_call: TRBJ2-7
v_call: TRBV19
cdr3_aa: CASRTSLNSYEQYF
cdr3_nt: TGTGCCAGTAGGACATCCTTAAACTCCTACGAGCAGTACTTC

d_call: TRBD2
j_call: TRBJ2-7
v_call: TRBV5-1
cdr3_aa: CASSLLAGAEEQYF
cdr3_nt: TGCGCCAGCAGCTTGCTAGCGGGAGCCGAGGAGCAGTACTTC

d_call: -
j_call: TRBJ2-1
v_call: TRBV27
cdr3_aa: CASSFKGVTEQFF
cdr3_nt: TGTGCCAGCAGTTTTAAGGGAGTAACTGAGCAGTTCTTC

d_call: TRBD1
j_call: TRBJ2-7
v_call: TRBV5-4
cdr3_aa: CASSYDRASYEQYF
cdr3_nt: TGTGCCAGCAGTTACGACAGGGCTAGCTACGAGCAGTACTTC

d_call: TRBD2
j_call: TRBJ2-3
v_call: TRBV27
cdr3_aa: CASRRLAGGLADTQYF
cdr3_nt: TGTGCCAGCAGGCGACTAGCGGGAGGCCTTGCAGATACGCAGTATTTT

d_call: -
j_call: TRBJ2-6
v_call: TRBV10-3
cdr3_aa: CAIQGSGANVLTF
cdr3_nt: TGTGCCATCCAGGGCTCTGGGGCCAACGTCCTGACTTTC

d_call: TRBD1
j_call: TRBJ2-2
v_call: TRBV2
cdr3_aa: CASRLGQGRAVTWNTGELFF
cdr3_nt: TGTGCCAGCAGGCTAGGACAGGGCAGAGCGGTCACCTGGAACACCGGGGAGCTGTTTTTT

d_call: TRBD2
j_call: TRBJ2-7
v_call: TRBV11-2
cdr3_aa: CASSLEGTSGYEQYF
cdr3_nt: TGTGCCAGCAGCTTAGAAGGGACTAGTGGCTACGAGCAGTACTTC